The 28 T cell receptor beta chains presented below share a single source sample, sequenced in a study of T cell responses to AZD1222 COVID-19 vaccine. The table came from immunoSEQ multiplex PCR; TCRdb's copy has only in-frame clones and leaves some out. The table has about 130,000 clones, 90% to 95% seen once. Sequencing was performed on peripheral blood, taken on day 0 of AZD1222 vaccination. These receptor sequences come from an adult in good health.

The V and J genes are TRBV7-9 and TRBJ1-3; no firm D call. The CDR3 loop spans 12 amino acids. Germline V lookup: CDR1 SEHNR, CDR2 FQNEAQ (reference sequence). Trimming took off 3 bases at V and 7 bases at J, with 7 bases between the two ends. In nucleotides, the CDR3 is TGTGCCAGCAGCTTTTTAACCAACACCATATATTTT. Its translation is CASSFLTNTIYF.

The CDR3 loop reads CASSQDSPTHYEQYF. CDR3 DNA: TGCGCCAGCAGCCAAGATAGCCCTACTCACTACGAGCAGTACTTC. The gene calls are TRBV4-3 and TRBJ2-7; D gene uncertain. Trimming removed 0 bases from V and 3 bases from J, with 12 bases in between. From germline, CDR1 is LGHNA and CDR2 YSLEER. The CDR3 covers 15 residues.

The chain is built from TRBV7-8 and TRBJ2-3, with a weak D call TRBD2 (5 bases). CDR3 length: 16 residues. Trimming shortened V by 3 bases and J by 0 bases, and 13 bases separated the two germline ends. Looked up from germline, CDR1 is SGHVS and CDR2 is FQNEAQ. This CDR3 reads CASSFGGRTSTDTQYF. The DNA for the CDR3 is TGTGCCAGCAGCTTCGGTGGACGGACTAGCACAGATACGCAGTATTTT.

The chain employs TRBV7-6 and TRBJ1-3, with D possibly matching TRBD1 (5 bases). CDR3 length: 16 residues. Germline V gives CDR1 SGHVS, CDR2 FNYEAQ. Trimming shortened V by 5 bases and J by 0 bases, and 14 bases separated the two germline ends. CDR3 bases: TGTGCCAGCAGCCTCTGGGGCAGCCTCTCTGGAAACACCATATATTTT. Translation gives CASSLWGSLSGNTIYF.

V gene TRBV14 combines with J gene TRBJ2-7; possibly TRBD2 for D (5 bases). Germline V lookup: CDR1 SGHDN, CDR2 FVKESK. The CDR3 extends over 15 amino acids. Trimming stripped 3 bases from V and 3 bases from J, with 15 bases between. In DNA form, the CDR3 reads TGTGCCAGCAGCCACTTAGGAGGCGGAAACTACGAGCAGTACTTC. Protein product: CASSHLGGGNYEQYF.

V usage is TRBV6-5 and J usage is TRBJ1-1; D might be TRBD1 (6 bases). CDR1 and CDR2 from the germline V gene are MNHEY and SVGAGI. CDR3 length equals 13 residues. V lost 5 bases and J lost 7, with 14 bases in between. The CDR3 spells CASSTGNEGEAFF. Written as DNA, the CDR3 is TGTGCCAGCAGTACAGGGAATGAGGGTGAAGCTTTCTTT.

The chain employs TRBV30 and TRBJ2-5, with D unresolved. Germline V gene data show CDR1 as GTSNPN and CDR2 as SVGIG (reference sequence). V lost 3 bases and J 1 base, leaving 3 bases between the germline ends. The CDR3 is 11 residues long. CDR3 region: CAWRTQETQYF. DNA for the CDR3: TGTGCCTGGAGGACCCAAGAGACCCAGTACTTC. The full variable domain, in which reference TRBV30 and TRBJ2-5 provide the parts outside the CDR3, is SQTIHQWPATLVQPVGSPLSLECTVEGTSNPNLYWYRQAAGRGLQLLFYSVGIGQISSEVPQNLSASRPQDRQFILSSKKLLLSDSGFYLCAWRTQETQYFGPGTRLLVL.

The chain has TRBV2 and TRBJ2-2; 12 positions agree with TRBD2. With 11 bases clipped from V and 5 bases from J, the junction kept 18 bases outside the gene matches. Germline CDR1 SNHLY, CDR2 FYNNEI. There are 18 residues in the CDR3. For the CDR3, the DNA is TGTGCCGCCCAAGGGAGACTAGCGGGAGAAGGGGGGACCGGGGAGCTGTTTTTT. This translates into CAAQGRLAGEGGTGELFF. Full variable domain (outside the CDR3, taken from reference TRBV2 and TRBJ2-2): EPEVTQTPSHQVTQMGQEVILRCVPISNHLYFYWYRQILGQKVEFLVSFYNNEISEKSEIFDDQFSVERPDGSNFTLKIRSTKLEDSAMYFCAAQGRLAGEGGTGELFFGEGSRLTVL.

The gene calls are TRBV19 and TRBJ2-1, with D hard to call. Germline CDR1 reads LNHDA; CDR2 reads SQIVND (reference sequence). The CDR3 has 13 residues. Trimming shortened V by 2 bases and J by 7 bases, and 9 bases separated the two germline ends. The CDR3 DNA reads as TGTGCCAGTAGTATACACAATTTAAATGAGCAGTTCTTC. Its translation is CASSIHNLNEQFF.

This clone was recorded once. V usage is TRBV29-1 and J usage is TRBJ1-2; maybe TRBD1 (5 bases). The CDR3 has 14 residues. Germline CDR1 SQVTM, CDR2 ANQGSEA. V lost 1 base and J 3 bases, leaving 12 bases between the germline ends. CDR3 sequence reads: CSVEAQDGYYGYTF. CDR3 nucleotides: TGCAGCGTTGAAGCACAGGACGGATACTATGGCTACACCTTC.

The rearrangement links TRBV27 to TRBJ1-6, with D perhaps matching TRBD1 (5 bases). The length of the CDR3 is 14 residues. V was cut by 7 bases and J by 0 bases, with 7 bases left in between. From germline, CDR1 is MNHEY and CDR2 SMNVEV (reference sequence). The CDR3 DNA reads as TGTGCCAGCAAGGGGAGCTCCTATAATTCACCCCTCCACTTT. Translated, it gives CASKGSSYNSPLHF.

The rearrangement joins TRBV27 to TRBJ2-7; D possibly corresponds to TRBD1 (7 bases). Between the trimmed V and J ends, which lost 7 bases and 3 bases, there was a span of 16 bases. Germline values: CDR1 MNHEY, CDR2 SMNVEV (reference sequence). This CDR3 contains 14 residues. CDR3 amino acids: CASTSRDSLYEQYF. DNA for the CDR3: TGTGCCAGCACTTCGCGGGACAGCCTCTACGAGCAGTACTTC.

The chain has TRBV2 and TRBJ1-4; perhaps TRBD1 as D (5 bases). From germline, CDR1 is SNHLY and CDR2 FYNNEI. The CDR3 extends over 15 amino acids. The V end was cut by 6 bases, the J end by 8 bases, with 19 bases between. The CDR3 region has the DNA TGTGCCAGCAGGGGGACTGGGGGAAGAGGGGAAAAACTGTTTTTT. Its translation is CASRGTGGRGEKLFF. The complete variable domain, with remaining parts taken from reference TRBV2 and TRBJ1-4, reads EPEVTQTPSHQVTQMGQEVILRCVPISNHLYFYWYRQILGQKVEFLVSFYNNEISEKSEIFDDQFSVERPDGSNFTLKIRSTKLEDSAMYFCASRGTGGRGEKLFFGSGTQLSVL.

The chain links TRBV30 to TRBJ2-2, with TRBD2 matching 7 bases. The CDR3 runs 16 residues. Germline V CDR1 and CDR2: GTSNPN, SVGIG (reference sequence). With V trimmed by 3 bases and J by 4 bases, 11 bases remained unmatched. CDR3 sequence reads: CAWSGEAGSGTGELFF. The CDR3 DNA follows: TGTGCCTGGAGCGGGGAAGCGGGATCGGGCACCGGGGAGCTGTTTTTT.

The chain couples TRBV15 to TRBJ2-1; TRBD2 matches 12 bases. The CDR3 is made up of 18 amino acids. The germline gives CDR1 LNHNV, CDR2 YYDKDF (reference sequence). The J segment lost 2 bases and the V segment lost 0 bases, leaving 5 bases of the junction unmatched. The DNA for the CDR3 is TGTGCCACCAGCAGAGACCCCCGGACTAGCGGGACCTACAATGAGCAGTTCTTC. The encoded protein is CATSRDPRTSGTYNEQFF.

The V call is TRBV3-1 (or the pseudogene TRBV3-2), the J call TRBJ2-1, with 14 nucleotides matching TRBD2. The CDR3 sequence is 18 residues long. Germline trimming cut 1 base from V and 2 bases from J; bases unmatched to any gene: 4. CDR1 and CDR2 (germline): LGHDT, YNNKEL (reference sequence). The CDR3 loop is CASSQAGLAGGPYNEQFF. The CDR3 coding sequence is TGTGCCAGCAGCCAAGCCGGACTAGCGGGAGGTCCCTACAATGAGCAGTTCTTC.

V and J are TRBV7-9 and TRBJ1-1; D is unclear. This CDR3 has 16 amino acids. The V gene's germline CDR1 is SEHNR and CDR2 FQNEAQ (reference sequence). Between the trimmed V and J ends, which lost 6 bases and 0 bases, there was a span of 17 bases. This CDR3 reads CASSHPAGELNTEAFF. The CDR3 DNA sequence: TGTGCCAGCAGTCACCCTGCTGGGGAGTTGAACACTGAAGCTTTCTTT.

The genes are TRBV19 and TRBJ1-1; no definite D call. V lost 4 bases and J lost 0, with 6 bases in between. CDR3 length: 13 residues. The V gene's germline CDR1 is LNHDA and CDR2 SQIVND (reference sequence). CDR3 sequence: CASSTPLNTEAFF. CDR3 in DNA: TGTGCCAGTAGTACACCTTTGAACACTGAAGCTTTCTTT.

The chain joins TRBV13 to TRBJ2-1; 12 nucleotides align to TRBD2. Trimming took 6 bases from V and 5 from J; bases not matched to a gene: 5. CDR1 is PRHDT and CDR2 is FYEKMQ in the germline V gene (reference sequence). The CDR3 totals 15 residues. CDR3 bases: TGTGCCAGCAGTTTCGGACTAGCGGGACACAATGAGCAGTTCTTC. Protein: CASSFGLAGHNEQFF.

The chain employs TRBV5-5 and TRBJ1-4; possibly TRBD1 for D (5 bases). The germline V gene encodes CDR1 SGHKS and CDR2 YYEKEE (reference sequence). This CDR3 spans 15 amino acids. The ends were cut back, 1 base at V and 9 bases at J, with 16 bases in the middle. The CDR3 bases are TGTGCCAGCAGCTTGATATCGCTCGGGGGGAAAAAACTGTTTTTT. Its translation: CASSLISLGGKKLFF.

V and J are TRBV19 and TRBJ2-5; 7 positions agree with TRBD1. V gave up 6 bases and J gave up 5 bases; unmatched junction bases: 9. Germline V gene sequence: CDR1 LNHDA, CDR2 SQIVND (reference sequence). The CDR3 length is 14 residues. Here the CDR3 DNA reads TGTGCCAGTAGGTCGACAGGGTCCGGGGAGACCCAGTACTTC. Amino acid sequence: CASRSTGSGETQYF.

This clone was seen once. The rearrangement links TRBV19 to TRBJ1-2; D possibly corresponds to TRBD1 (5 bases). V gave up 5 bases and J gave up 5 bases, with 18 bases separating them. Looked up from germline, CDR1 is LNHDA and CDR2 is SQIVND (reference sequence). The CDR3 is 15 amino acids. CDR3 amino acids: CASSAIPRDVYGYTF. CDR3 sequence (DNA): TGTGCCAGTAGTGCGATCCCCCGGGACGTGTATGGCTACACCTTC.

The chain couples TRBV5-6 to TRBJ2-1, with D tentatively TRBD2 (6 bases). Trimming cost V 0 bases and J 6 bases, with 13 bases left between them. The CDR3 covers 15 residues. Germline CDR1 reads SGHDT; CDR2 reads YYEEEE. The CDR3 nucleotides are TGTGCCAGCAGCTTGGTGAGTCGGGAGCTCAATGAGCAGTTCTTC. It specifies CASSLVSRELNEQFF. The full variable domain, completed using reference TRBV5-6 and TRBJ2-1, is DAGVTQSPTHLIKTRGQQVTLRCSPKSGHDTVSWYQQALGQGPQFIFQYYEEEERQRGNFPDRFSGHQFPNYSSELNVNALLLGDSALYLCASSLVSRELNEQFFGPGTRLTVL.

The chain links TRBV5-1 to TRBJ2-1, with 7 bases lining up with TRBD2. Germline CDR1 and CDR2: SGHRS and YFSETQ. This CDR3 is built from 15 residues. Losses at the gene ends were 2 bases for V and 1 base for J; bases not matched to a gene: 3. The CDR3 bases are TGCGCCAGCAGCTTTAGCGGGTTTTCCTACAATGAGCAGTTCTTC. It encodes CASSFSGFSYNEQFF.

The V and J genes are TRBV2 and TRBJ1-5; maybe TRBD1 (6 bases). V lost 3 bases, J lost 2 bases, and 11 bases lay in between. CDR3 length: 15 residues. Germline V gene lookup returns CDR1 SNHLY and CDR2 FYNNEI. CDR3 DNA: TGTGCCAGCAGTGATTACAGGGTCGGCAATCAGCCCCAGCATTTT. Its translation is CASSDYRVGNQPQHF.

In nucleotides, the CDR3 is TGTGCCAGCAGTACCGGGGGCTACGGTGAGCAGTTCTTC. This encodes CASSTGGYGEQFF. V is TRBV27 and J is TRBJ2-1, with D possibly being TRBD1 or TRBD2 (6 bases each). The CDR3 runs 13 residues. The V gene's germline CDR1 is MNHEY and CDR2 SMNVEV (reference sequence). V lost 5 bases and J lost 9, with 14 bases in between.

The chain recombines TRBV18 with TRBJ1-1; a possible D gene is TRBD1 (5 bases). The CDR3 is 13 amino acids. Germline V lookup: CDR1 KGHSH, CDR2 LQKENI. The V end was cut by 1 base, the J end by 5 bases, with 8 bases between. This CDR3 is CASSPQGSTEAFF. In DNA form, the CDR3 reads TGTGCCAGCTCACCACAGGGGTCGACTGAAGCTTTCTTT.

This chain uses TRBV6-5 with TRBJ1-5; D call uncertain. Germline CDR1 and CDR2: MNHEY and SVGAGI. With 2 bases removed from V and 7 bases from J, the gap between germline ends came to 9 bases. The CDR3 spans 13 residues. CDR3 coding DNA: TGTGCCAGCAGTTACCGATCGGGGCAGCCCCAGCATTTT. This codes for CASSYRSGQPQHF.